Each of the 5 T cell receptor beta chains below was sequenced from the same sample in a study of Ad26.COV2.S vaccination and SARS-CoV-2 variants (dated by TCRdb to the early 2020s). This specimen's treatment or condition label, interpreted: some 20 received Ad26.COV2.S at low or high dose, single or two shots; several received placebo; per-sample allocation not given. Repertoires of vaccine and placebo recipients were sequenced from samples collected on day 63 after the first injection. To prepare the library, the immunoSEQ multiplex PCR assay was applied. TCRdb took over this immuneACCESS table, retaining in-frame rearrangements with V and J assigned. Such tables are incomplete; in checked studies, under half of the missing clones stem from an unresolved V gene, and the remainder is unexplained. Recorded for this sample are around 340,000 clones; about 87% of them occurred a single time. The ten largest clones capture about 6.4% of the sample.

This sample comprised peripheral blood, obtained in a trial of Ad26.COV2.S vaccine versus placebo. Every receptor here comes from a person aged 18-60 years who received the Ad26.COV2.S COVID-19 vaccine or a placebo.

The chain uses TRBV5-1 and TRBJ2-3; D may be TRBD1 (5 bases). This CDR3 is built from 16 residues. The V gene lost 0 bases and the J gene lost 0 bases, with 11 bases spanning the gap. Per the germline V gene, CDR1 is SGHRS and CDR2 is YFSETQ. The CDR3 DNA follows: TGCGCCAGCAGCTTGGAGGACATAACTAGCACAGATACGCAGTATTTT. The encoded protein is CASSLEDITSTDTQYF.

This clone was counted a single time. V gene TRBV30 combines with J gene TRBJ1-1; no clear D. The CDR3 has 13 amino acids. Germline V CDR1 and CDR2: GTSNPN, SVGIG (reference sequence). The V gene lost 1 base and the J gene lost 0 bases, with 6 bases spanning the gap. CDR3 loop: CAWSESVNTEAFF. The DNA of the CDR3 is TGTGCCTGGAGTGAATCGGTGAACACTGAAGCTTTCTTT.

The V gene is TRBV3-1 (or the pseudogene TRBV3-2), the J gene TRBJ2-7; D gene ambiguous. The V and J ends lost 0 bases and 3 bases respectively, with 6 bases between them. Germline-derived CDR1 and CDR2 are LGHDT and YNNKEL (reference sequence). This CDR3 spans 13 amino acids. In DNA form, the CDR3 reads TGTGCCAGCAGCCAAGATACCCACTACGAGCAGTACTTC. It yields the protein CASSQDTHYEQYF.

The table lists this clone with a count of one. The genes are TRBV19 and TRBJ1-5; 11 positions agree with TRBD1. The V segment lost 3 bases and the J segment 4 bases; nucleotides outside the gene matches: 2. Germline lookup yields CDR1 LNHDA and CDR2 SQIVND (reference sequence). The CDR3 is made up of 15 amino acids. The DNA for the CDR3 is TGTGCCAGTAGTATGGGACAGGGGGAAAATCAGCCCCAGCATTTT. This encodes CASSMGQGENQPQHF.

V and J are TRBV7-2 and TRBJ1-1; tentative D call: TRBD1 (5 bases). CDR1 and CDR2 (germline): SGHTA, FQGNSA. This CDR3 is 14 amino acids long. V gave up 0 bases and J gave up 2 bases, with 7 bases separating them. The CDR3 protein is CASSLAGVNTEAFF. The CDR3 DNA reads TGTGCCAGCAGCTTAGCAGGGGTAAACACTGAAGCTTTCTTT.